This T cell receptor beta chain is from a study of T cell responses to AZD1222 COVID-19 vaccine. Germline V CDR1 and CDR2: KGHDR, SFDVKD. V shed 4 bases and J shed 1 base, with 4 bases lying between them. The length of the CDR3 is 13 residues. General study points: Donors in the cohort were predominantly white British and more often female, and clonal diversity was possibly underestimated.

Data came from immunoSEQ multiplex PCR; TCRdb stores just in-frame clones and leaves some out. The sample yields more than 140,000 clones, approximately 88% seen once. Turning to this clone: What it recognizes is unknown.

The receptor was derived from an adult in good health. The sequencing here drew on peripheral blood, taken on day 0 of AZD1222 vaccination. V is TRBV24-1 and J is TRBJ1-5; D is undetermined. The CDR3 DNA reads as TGTGCCACCAGTGACGGCAGCAATCAGCCCCAGCATTTT. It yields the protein CATSDGSNQPQHF.